This T cell receptor beta chain is from a study of blood T cells in healthy people across ages. Combining a sample-barcoded 5' primer with a J-beta primer mix, a second PCR ran for about 7 to 11 cycles. TCRdb called the 5' RACE reads again in MiXCR, with one record for every CDR3 protein. The sample lists approximately 960,000 distinct CDR3 sequences, just under 30% occurring once. In germline, CDR1 is KGHDR, CDR2 SFDVKD. CDR3 length: 13 amino acids. Deletions cut 9 bases from V and 4 bases from J, with 13 bases between. Study observations and caveats: Versus aged donors, long-lived donors had higher diversity and more naive CD4+ cells.

This clonotype occurred a few times. Its antigen is unknown. Just one base apart from a much larger clone, this may be a read error. Another study also made use of these data, one on T cells of mothers and their children.

The chain has TRBV24-1 and TRBJ2-3; D is unclear. Sequencing was carried out using blood. This TCR was recovered from a woman aged 35 to 49 in good health. The CDR3 sequence: CATGAMDADTQYF. The DNA of the CDR3 is TGTGCCACCGGCGCTATGGACGCAGATACGCAGTATTTT.